Listed below are T cell receptor beta chains from one sample, sequenced in a study of blood T cells in healthy people across ages. From the 5' RACE reads, TCRdb called clonotypes with MiXCR, one entry per CDR3 protein. The table shows 850,000 to 1,000,000 distinct CDR3 sequences, with 48% occurring only once. The sample comprised blood. These receptors originate from a man aged 25-40 years in good health. Each CDR3 is given with its conserved first and last residue. D genes are given only for firm matches. Only part of the rows carry a size: once, few, many, or a class if the clone is expanded.

len,v_gene,j_gene,abundance,d_gene,CDR3nt,CDR3aa
14,TRBV4-3,TRBJ2-2,few,-,TGCGCCAGCAGCCAACGCGGGGTAAACGGGGAGCTGTTTTTT,CASSQRGVNGELFF
15,TRBV7-2,TRBJ2-5,many,-,TGTGCCAGCAGCTTAGCGGGGGCTCTCCAAGAGACCCAGTACTTC,CASSLAGALQETQYF
17,TRBV7-2,TRBJ2-3,-,-,TGTGCCAGCAGCTTAGACAGAAGGGGGGGGGCCGGGGATACGCAGTATTTT,CASSLDRRGGAGDTQYF
15,TRBV20-1,TRBJ1-1,few,-,TGCAGTGCTAGAGGGGTAGAAGGGCCAGCCACTGAAGCTTTCTTT,CSARGVEGPATEAFF
12,TRBV7-2,TRBJ2-1,many,-,TGTGCCAGCAGTCCGGGGAACAATGAGCAGTTCTTC,CASSPGNNEQFF
16,TRBV6-2/TRBV6-3,TRBJ2-5,-,-,TGTGCCAGCCTCGGAACCGAGGGTCGAGGGAGAGAGACCCAGTACTTC,CASLGTEGRGRETQYF
12,TRBV6-5,TRBJ2-7,-,TRBD2,TGTGCCAGCAGTGCGCGGGGGGGGACGCAGTACTTC,CASSARGGTQYF
17,TRBV20-1,TRBJ2-7,few,TRBD1,TGCAGTGCTAGAGAAGGGGTCCGGGACAGGGTAACCTACGAGCAGTACTTC,CSAREGVRDRVTYEQYF
11,TRBV20-1,TRBJ2-4,-,-,TGCAGTGCTAGCCAAGGGAGCCCCCAGTACTTC,CSASQGSPQYF
13,TRBV7-2,TRBJ2-1,-,-,TGTGCCAGCAGCTTTACAGGGTCCCATGAGCAGTTCTTC,CASSFTGSHEQFF
14,TRBV20-1,TRBJ2-5,-,TRBD1,TGCAGTGCTAAAGGACAGGGAAGGAGGAATGAGCAGTACTTC,CSAKGQGRRNEQYF
17,TRBV5-6,TRBJ2-7,-,TRBD1,TGTGCCAGCAGCTTGGGGGTCGGGGCAGGGGGCGGCTACGAGCAGTACTTC,CASSLGVGAGGGYEQYF
15,TRBV12-3/TRBV12-4,TRBJ2-3,few,-,TGTGCCAGCAGTTTCACGACATCCGGCACAGATACGCAGTATTTT,CASSFTTSGTDTQYF
18,TRBV4-1,TRBJ2-3,-,TRBD2,TGCGCCAGCAGCCTACTAGCGGGGGGATTGTACAGCACAGATACGCAGTATTTT,CASSLLAGGLYSTDTQYF
12,TRBV20-1,TRBJ1-2,few,-,TGCAGTGCTACGCTCCAGGCGGACGGCTACACCTTC,CSATLQADGYTF
15,TRBV4-3,TRBJ2-1,-,TRBD2,TGCGCCAGCAGCCAAGATTTACTAGCGGGGGGCCCGCAGTTCTTC,CASSQDLLAGGPQFF
12,TRBV2,TRBJ1-2,-,-,TGTGCCAGCAGTGAAGAGACAAATGGCTACACCTTC,CASSEETNGYTF
14,TRBV24-1,TRBJ1-2,-,TRBD1,TGTGCCACCTCCGGAAGACAGGGGCGGGATGGCTACACCTTC,CATSGRQGRDGYTF
15,TRBV5-1,TRBJ1-1,-,-,TGCGCCAGCAGCCCGATAGGGGGAAGTAACACTGAAGCTTTCTTT,CASSPIGGSNTEAFF
15,TRBV5-5,TRBJ2-3,-,-,TGTGCCAGCAGATTACAGGGATGGGAGACAGATACGCAGTATTTT,CASRLQGWETDTQYF
15,TRBV14,TRBJ1-6,few,-,TGTGCCAGCAGAAGGGCAGATTCTGATAATTCACCCCTCCACTTT,CASRRADSDNSPLHF
17,TRBV6-2/TRBV6-3,TRBJ2-3,few,TRBD2,TGTGCCAGCAGTTACTCGACTAGCGGGGATCGCACAGATACGCAGTATTTT,CASSYSTSGDRTDTQYF
13,TRBV6-5,TRBJ1-2,-,-,TGTGCCAGCAGTCCCATGGGTGATTCGGGCTACACCTTC,CASSPMGDSGYTF
15,TRBV15,TRBJ2-1,many,TRBD2,TGTGCCACCAGCAGAGACCCTAGCGGGGCCAATGAGCAGTTCTTC,CATSRDPSGANEQFF
12,TRBV4-1,TRBJ2-3,-,-,TGCGCCAGCAGCCAAGAGCAGAGTACGCAGTATTTT,CASSQEQSTQYF
15,TRBV20-1,TRBJ1-1,-,-,TGCAGTGCTCCTTCGACAGACCGCTCGAACACTGAAGCTTTCTTT,CSAPSTDRSNTEAFF
16,TRBV6-1,TRBJ2-1,-,TRBD1,TGTGCCAGCAGTTTCCTTCACAGGGGGCTCGACAATGAGCAGTTCTTC,CASSFLHRGLDNEQFF
16,TRBV6-5,TRBJ2-7,-,-,TGTGCCAGCAGTTACTCCTCAACCCCCATGTCCTACGAGCAGTACTTC,CASSYSSTPMSYEQYF
15,TRBV4-3,TRBJ2-7,-,TRBD1,TGCGCCAGCAGCCAAGTCGGCAGGGGGCTCAACGAGCAGTACTTC,CASSQVGRGLNEQYF
19,TRBV6-1,TRBJ2-4,-,-,TGTGCCAGCAGCTCCAGCAGGGTGATCCATGCTATAGCCAAAAACATTCAGTACTTC,CASSSSRVIHAIAKNIQYF
15,TRBV12-3/TRBV12-4,TRBJ2-1,few,-,TGTGCCAGCAGCCCGCCGAGTCATCTAGCAGGAGAGCAGTTCTTC,CASSPPSHLAGEQFF
14,TRBV29-1,TRBJ2-4,-,TRBD2,TGCAGCGTTGAAGCGGGAGGGTCTAGAAACATTCAGTACTTC,CSVEAGGSRNIQYF
15,TRBV6-5,TRBJ2-1,few,-,TGTGCCAGCAGTTACATACAGGGCTCCTACAATGAGCAGTTCTTC,CASSYIQGSYNEQFF
18,TRBV25-1,TRBJ1-4,-,-,TGTGCCAGCAGTGAATCGTCTTTCCCTGGGCTTTCGAATGAAAAACTGTTTTTT,CASSESSFPGLSNEKLFF
15,TRBV7-9,TRBJ1-5,-,TRBD1,TGTGCCAGCAGCTTAAGTACAGGGGCCAATCAGCCCCAGCATTTT,CASSLSTGANQPQHF